Each of the 31 T cell receptor beta chains below was sequenced from the same sample in a study of blood T cell repertoires in COVID-19. Repertoires were generated with immunoSEQ multiplex PCR, while TCRdb's copy carries only in-frame clones and drops some. The sample carries some 250,000 clones, 87% recorded once. What was sequenced was peripheral blood. The receptors stem from a man between 60 and 70 years old who had recovered from COVID-19.

This clone occurred once. This CDR3 is CASSEAGQGAGANVLTF. The DNA of the CDR3 is TGTGCCAGCAGTGAAGCGGGACAGGGGGCTGGGGCCAACGTCCTGACTTTC. J is TRBJ2-6 and V is TRBV6-1, with 11 bases aligning to TRBD1. V gave up 0 bases and J gave up 2 bases; unmatched junction bases: 0. CDR1 and CDR2 from the germline V gene are MNHNS and SASEGT. There are 17 residues in the CDR3.

This clone was seen ten or more times. The V call is TRBV24-1, the J call TRBJ2-7; TRBD2 is a possible D gene (5 bases). The CDR3 consists of 16 residues. Trimming pared 1 base from V and 6 bases from J, leaving 18 bases between. Germline V gene data show CDR1 as KGHDR and CDR2 as SFDVKD. Here the CDR3 DNA reads TGTGCCACCAGTGATTTTTCCACATCGGGGTCGGGCGAGCAGTACTTC. Translation gives CATSDFSTSGSGEQYF.

V usage is TRBV28 and J usage is TRBJ1-3; D is possibly TRBD1 (5 bases). V lost 7 bases and J 2 bases, leaving 12 bases between the germline ends. This CDR3 is built from 14 residues. Germline CDR1 MDHEN, CDR2 SYDVKM. The CDR3 nucleotides read TGTGCCAGCAAAGGGGCTGGCACTGGAAACACCATATATTTT. It encodes CASKGAGTGNTIYF.

The chain carries TRBV6-5 and TRBJ2-4, with D uncertain. V was clipped by 1 base and J by 2 bases, with 9 bases between them. The CDR3 covers 15 residues. Germline CDR1 and CDR2: MNHEY and SVGAGI. Here the CDR3 DNA reads TGTGCCAGCAGTTACTTCCCGGGTTCCAAAAACATTCAGTACTTC. Translating it yields CASSYFPGSKNIQYF.

This sequence joins TRBV5-6 and TRBJ1-1; D may be TRBD1 (6 bases). The V gene lost 6 bases and the J gene lost 1 base, with 16 bases spanning the gap. This CDR3 is built from 15 residues. CDR1 SGHDT and CDR2 YYEEEE come from the germline V gene. The CDR3 bases are TGTGCCAGCACCCGACCAGGGGCGGGGAACACTGAAGCTTTCTTT. This encodes CASTRPGAGNTEAFF.

The V call is TRBV10-3, the J call TRBJ2-4, with 11 bases fitting TRBD2. J was trimmed by 6 bases and V by 4 bases; bases with no gene match: 5. CDR3 length: 15 residues. The germline V gene encodes CDR1 ENHRY and CDR2 SYGVKD. Here the CDR3 DNA reads TGTGCCATCAGTGCGACTAGCGGGGAGGCAAACATTCAGTACTTC. Translating it yields CAISATSGEANIQYF.

The chain combines TRBV30 with TRBJ1-2; D might be TRBD1 (5 bases). Germline V gives CDR1 GTSNPN, CDR2 SVGIG (reference sequence). The CDR3 is 14 residues long. Trimming removed 0 bases from V and 4 bases from J, with 12 bases in between. CDR3 DNA: TGTGCCTGGAGTGTACCCGCAGGGTTCTATGGCTACACCTTC. Translated, it gives CAWSVPAGFYGYTF.

DNA for the CDR3: TGTGCCAGCAGTTTAACGGGACGGGGGGCAGATACGCAGTATTTT. Its translation: CASSLTGRGADTQYF. The chain links TRBV27 to TRBJ2-3, with 7 bases that match TRBD2. The CDR3 has 15 amino acids. Germline V gene lookup returns CDR1 MNHEY and CDR2 SMNVEV (reference sequence). V gave up 2 bases and J gave up 4 bases; unmatched junction bases: 6.

The V gene is TRBV27, the J gene TRBJ1-6; the match to TRBD1 covers 7 bases. V trimming: 6 bases; J trimming: 6 bases; junction bases outside the gene matches: 5. This CDR3 spans 14 amino acids. In germline, CDR1 is MNHEY, CDR2 SMNVEV (reference sequence). The CDR3 reads CASRRQGGNSPLHF. The DNA for the CDR3 is TGTGCCAGCAGAAGACAGGGTGGTAATTCACCCCTCCACTTT.

The chain uses TRBV5-1 and TRBJ2-5, with D unclear. Germline V gene data show CDR1 as SGHRS and CDR2 as YFSETQ. This CDR3 contains 14 residues. V shed 2 bases and J shed 1 base, with 9 bases lying between them. The CDR3: CASSFPGIQETQYF. The CDR3 nucleotides are TGCGCCAGCAGCTTTCCGGGTATCCAAGAGACCCAGTACTTC.

CDR3 DNA: TGCGCCAGCAGCCTGACACCGGGACAGGGGAGTTCTGAAGCTTTCTTT. Translation gives CASSLTPGQGSSEAFF. The rearrangement joins TRBV5-1 to TRBJ1-1; 10 positions match TRBD1. The CDR3 length is 16 residues. Germline values: CDR1 SGHRS, CDR2 YFSETQ. After removal of 4 bases from V and 6 bases from J, the junction contained 12 bases not matched to a gene.

In DNA form, the CDR3 reads TGTGCCATCAGTTATGTCAGGGCAGATACGCAGTATTTT. It codes for CAISYVRADTQYF. The chain links TRBV10-3 to TRBJ2-3; TRBD1 is a possible D gene (5 bases). Germline V gene data show CDR1 as ENHRY and CDR2 as SYGVKD. V lost 5 bases and J 4 bases, leaving 10 bases between the germline ends. This CDR3 has 13 residues.

The chain recombines TRBV11-3 with TRBJ2-2; TRBD2 agrees at 10 bases. The germline V gene has CDR1 SGHNT and CDR2 YENEEA. The V and J ends lost 3 bases and 4 bases, in that order; junction bases with no gene match: 2. This CDR3 spans 15 amino acids. The DNA for the CDR3 is TGTGCCAGCAGCTTTTTAGCGGGGGGCACCGGGGAGCTGTTTTTT. Its translation: CASSFLAGGTGELFF.

The chain's CDR3 is CASSYSNIPETQYF. Here the CDR3 DNA reads TGTGCCAGCAGTTACTCGAACATACCAGAGACCCAGTACTTC. This chain links TRBV6-7 with TRBJ2-5; D is ambiguous. TRBV6-7 is sorted into the ORF group, with uncertain function. The ends were cut back, 0 bases at V and 4 bases at J, with 9 bases in the middle. This CDR3 region has 14 residues.

The rearrangement links TRBV19 to TRBJ2-1, with 8 bases that match TRBD2. CDR1 and CDR2 (germline): LNHDA, SQIVND (reference sequence). V trimming: 5 bases; J trimming: 0 bases; junction bases outside the gene matches: 6. CDR3 size: 16 residues. CDR3 region: CASSGRGAGSYNEQFF. The CDR3 nucleotides are TGTGCCAGTAGTGGGCGGGGGGCTGGCTCCTACAATGAGCAGTTCTTC.

The rearrangement uses TRBV5-4 and TRBJ2-2; D is uncertain. V lost 4 bases to trimming and J lost 1 base, with 8 bases between them. The CDR3 totals 14 residues. Germline-derived CDR1 and CDR2 are SGHNT and YYREEE (reference sequence). In DNA, the CDR3 is TGTGCCAGCAGCATCCAACAGAACACCGGGGAGCTGTTTTTT. Amino acids: CASSIQQNTGELFF.

The chain joins TRBV19 to TRBJ1-2; D uncertain. The V end lost 6 bases, the J end lost 3 bases, and 8 bases lay between the germline ends. The CDR3 is 12 amino acids. Germline values: CDR1 LNHDA, CDR2 SQIVND (reference sequence). CDR3 coding DNA: TGTGCCAGTAGCGAGGTAGACTATGGCTACACCTTC. Translating gives CASSEVDYGYTF.

This chain joins TRBV10-3 and TRBJ2-5, with 7 bases that match TRBD1. CDR3 size: 14 residues. After removal of 6 bases from V and 1 base from J, the junction contained 5 bases not matched to a gene. From germline, CDR1 is ENHRY and CDR2 SYGVKD. The CDR3 reads CAISGTASQETQYF. As DNA, the CDR3 is TGTGCCATCAGCGGGACAGCAAGCCAAGAGACCCAGTACTTC.

The V and J genes are TRBV12-5 and TRBJ2-3, with a weak D call TRBD2 (5 bases). The germline gives CDR1 LGHNT, CDR2 FRNRAP. V was cut by 1 base and J by 0 bases, with 11 bases left in between. The CDR3 length is 16 residues. CDR3 sequence reads: CASGLGIGMSTDTQYF. CDR3 nucleotide sequence: TGTGCTAGTGGTTTGGGGATCGGGATGAGCACAGATACGCAGTATTTT.

The V call is TRBV9, the J call TRBJ1-2; the D gene is possibly TRBD1 (5 bases). V was clipped by 2 bases and J by 3 bases, with 11 bases between them. CDR1 SGDLS and CDR2 YYNGEE come from the germline V gene. The CDR3 contains 14 residues. In DNA form, the CDR3 reads TGTGCCAGCAGCGTGACAGAAAACGACTATGGCTACACCTTC. It codes for CASSVTENDYGYTF.

The chain uses TRBV30 and TRBJ2-5, with 7 bases that match TRBD1. Trimming took 0 bases from V and 4 from J; bases not matched to a gene: 8. CDR1 GTSNPN and CDR2 SVGIG come from the germline V gene (reference sequence). The CDR3 has 15 amino acids. The CDR3 loop is CAWSVPPTGSETQYF. CDR3 nucleotide sequence: TGTGCCTGGAGTGTACCCCCGACAGGGTCAGAGACCCAGTACTTC.

J is TRBJ1-3 and V is TRBV2; D possibly corresponds to TRBD1 (6 bases). This CDR3 is built from 16 residues. The germline V gene has CDR1 SNHLY and CDR2 FYNNEI. V dropped 10 bases and J dropped 2 bases, with 21 bases sitting between them. The CDR3 coding sequence is TGTGCCACTTCCCGGGACACCATCAGAGCTGGAAACACCATATATTTT. It specifies CATSRDTIRAGNTIYF.

J is TRBJ1-1 and V is TRBV6-6; D uncertain. Germline CDR1 reads MNHNY; CDR2 reads SVGAGI (reference sequence). The CDR3 has 12 amino acids. V was cut by 4 bases and J by 1 base, with 4 bases left in between. Written as DNA, the CDR3 is TGTGCCAGCAGTTTACAGAACACTGAAGCTTTCTTT. This translates into CASSLQNTEAFF.

This clone has only one observation. The chain combines TRBV7-2 with TRBJ2-3; 9 positions match TRBD2. Trimming cost V 1 base and J 4 bases; bases outside gene matches: 6. Germline V lookup: CDR1 SGHTA, CDR2 FQGNSA. This CDR3 is 16 amino acids long. The CDR3 loop is CASSLERGVPPDTQYF. For the CDR3, the DNA is TGTGCCAGCAGCTTAGAGCGGGGGGTTCCTCCAGATACGCAGTATTTT.

The V and J genes are TRBV6-5 and TRBJ1-4; the D gene is possibly TRBD1 (6 bases). V was cut by 9 bases and J by 7 bases, with 18 bases left in between. This CDR3 is 14 amino acids long. In germline, CDR1 is MNHEY, CDR2 SVGAGI. Here the CDR3 DNA reads TGTGCCAGTAGACAGAAGGGGGGGAGTGAAAAACTGTTTTTT. Translating gives CASRQKGGSEKLFF.

This chain links TRBV5-1 with TRBJ2-3; weak D call: TRBD2 (6 bases). Germline V CDR1 and CDR2: SGHRS, YFSETQ. Trimming took off 0 bases at V and 2 bases at J, with 10 bases between the two ends. The CDR3 length is 15 residues. The CDR3 DNA follows: TGCGCCAGCAGCTTGGATGGGGGGAACACAGATACGCAGTATTTT. It is translated as CASSLDGGNTDTQYF.

This sequence joins TRBV15 and TRBJ2-5, with 7 bases fitting TRBD1. The CDR3 contains 16 residues. The trim removed 3 bases at V and 2 bases at J, leaving 9 bases unmatched. Per germline, CDR1 LNHNV and CDR2 YYDKDF (reference sequence). The CDR3 here is CATSRRRDSKQETQYF. CDR3 nucleotides: TGTGCCACCAGCAGGCGACGGGACAGCAAACAAGAGACCCAGTACTTC. The full variable domain, with the rest looked up from reference TRBV15 and TRBJ2-5, is DAMVIQNPRYQVTQFGKPVTLSCSQTLNHNVMYWYQQKSSQAPKLLFHYYDKDFNNEADTPDNFQSRRPNTSFCFLDIRSPGLGDTAMYLCATSRRRDSKQETQYFGPGTRLLVL.

V is TRBV24-1 and J is TRBJ1-4; tentative D call: TRBD1 (5 bases). The length of the CDR3 is 14 residues. The V end was cut by 1 base, the J end by 3 bases, with 5 bases between. Germline V lookup: CDR1 KGHDR, CDR2 SFDVKD. CDR3 protein: CATSDLQANEKLFF. The CDR3 nucleotides read TGTGCCACCAGTGATTTACAGGCTAATGAAAAACTGTTTTTT.

With respect to this clone: Additional DNA sequences in this sample encode the identical CDR3. The V gene is TRBV5-1, the J gene TRBJ2-7; TRBD1 matches at 7 bases. The CDR3 is 12 residues long. V gave up 5 bases and J gave up 3 bases; unmatched junction bases: 2. Germline CDR1 reads SGHRS; CDR2 reads YFSETQ. The CDR3 nucleotides read TGCGCCAGCAGTCGGGACAGCTACGAGCAGTACTTC. It translates to CASSRDSYEQYF.

This clone was counted a few times. The chain recombines TRBV7-9 with TRBJ2-7; maybe TRBD2 (6 bases). Looked up from germline, CDR1 is SEHNR and CDR2 is FQNEAQ (reference sequence). This CDR3 contains 13 residues. V was trimmed by 0 bases and J by 4 bases, leaving 7 bases between them. The DNA of the CDR3 is TGTGCCAGCAGCTTAGCGGAGGGGTACGAGCAGTACTTC. Protein: CASSLAEGYEQYF.

The chain joins TRBV6-4 to TRBJ1-5; 9 positions match TRBD1. The V segment lost 7 bases and the J segment 6 bases; nucleotides outside the gene matches: 7. In germline, CDR1 is MRHNA, CDR2 SNTAGT. CDR3 size: 14 residues. The CDR3 nucleotides read TGTGCCAGCACCCCAGGACAGGGGCGTCAGCCCCAGCATTTT. Amino acids: CASTPGQGRQPQHF.